A selection of T cell receptor beta chains follows, all from one sample in a study of blood T cells in healthy people across ages. Each CDR3 protein is one row after TCRdb ran MiXCR on the 5' RACE reads. The sample lists approximately 670,000 distinct CDR3 sequences, 40% to 45% occurring once. The sequencing sample was made of blood. The receptors stem from a man older than 75 in good health. Both conserved end residues are part of each CDR3. The D gene is left open where the match is weak. Expanded clones get a size class; other rows say once, few or many, or leave the size out.

clone size: .; D gene: .; J gene: TRBJ2-3; CDR3 length: 16; V gene: TRBV19; CDR3 DNA: TGTGCCAGTCCTAAAGGACATAACCTTAGCACAGATACGCAGTATTTT; CDR3 protein: CASPKGHNLSTDTQYF
clone size: .; D gene: .; J gene: TRBJ2-1; CDR3 length: 16; V gene: TRBV18; CDR3 DNA: TGTGCCAGCTCACCACTACTCCCCCCGTCCTACAATGAGCAGTTCTTC; CDR3 protein: CASSPLLPPSYNEQFF
clone size: once; D gene: .; J gene: TRBJ2-3; CDR3 length: 14; V gene: TRBV20-1; CDR3 DNA: TGCAGTGCTAGTTCGGGCGGCCACACAGATACGCAGTATTTT; CDR3 protein: CSASSGGHTDTQYF
clone size: .; D gene: .; J gene: TRBJ2-5; CDR3 length: 14; V gene: TRBV3-1; CDR3 DNA: TGTGCCAGCAGCCACCAGACTAACCAAGAGACCCAGTACTTC; CDR3 protein: CASSHQTNQETQYF
clone size: .; D gene: .; J gene: TRBJ2-3; CDR3 length: 14; V gene: TRBV4-2; CDR3 DNA: TGTGCCAGCAGCCAAGATCAGCATGGAGATACGCAGTATTTT; CDR3 protein: CASSQDQHGDTQYF
clone size: many; D gene: TRBD1; J gene: TRBJ2-7; CDR3 length: 15; V gene: TRBV9; CDR3 DNA: TGTGCCAGCAGCGTAGAGGGACAGGGAGCCAACGAGCAGTACTTC; CDR3 protein: CASSVEGQGANEQYF
clone size: few; D gene: .; J gene: TRBJ2-5; CDR3 length: 16; V gene: TRBV7-9; CDR3 DNA: TGTGCCAGCACCCGTCGGTGGCTAGTTGATTACAATGAGCAGTACTTC; CDR3 protein: CASTRRWLVDYNEQYF
clone size: .; D gene: .; J gene: TRBJ2-3; CDR3 length: 14; V gene: TRBV27; CDR3 DNA: TGTGCCAGCAGGGGGACTCTACCAACAGATACGCAGTATTTT; CDR3 protein: CASRGTLPTDTQYF
clone size: once; D gene: TRBD1; J gene: TRBJ1-1; CDR3 length: 14; V gene: TRBV25-1; CDR3 DNA: TGTGCCAGCAGTGAAACAGGGGGAGGCACTGAAGCTTTCTTT; CDR3 protein: CASSETGGGTEAFF
clone size: many; D gene: .; J gene: TRBJ2-7; CDR3 length: 12; V gene: TRBV7-9; CDR3 DNA: TGTGCCAGCAGCTACTCAGGGGACGAGCAGTACTTC; CDR3 protein: CASSYSGDEQYF
clone size: few; D gene: .; J gene: TRBJ1-4; CDR3 length: 16; V gene: TRBV10-3; CDR3 DNA: TGTGCCATCAGTGAGTCCCCACAAGCAACTAATGAAAAACTGTTTTTT; CDR3 protein: CAISESPQATNEKLFF
clone size: few; D gene: .; J gene: TRBJ2-3; CDR3 length: 15; V gene: TRBV28; CDR3 DNA: TGTGCCAGCAGTTTCATTGGGGCTAGCACAGATACGCAGTATTTT; CDR3 protein: CASSFIGASTDTQYF
clone size: .; D gene: .; J gene: TRBJ2-1; CDR3 length: 13; V gene: TRBV29-1; CDR3 DNA: TGCAGCGTTGAACAACAAGTAGTCTATGAGCAGTTCTTC; CDR3 protein: CSVEQQVVYEQFF